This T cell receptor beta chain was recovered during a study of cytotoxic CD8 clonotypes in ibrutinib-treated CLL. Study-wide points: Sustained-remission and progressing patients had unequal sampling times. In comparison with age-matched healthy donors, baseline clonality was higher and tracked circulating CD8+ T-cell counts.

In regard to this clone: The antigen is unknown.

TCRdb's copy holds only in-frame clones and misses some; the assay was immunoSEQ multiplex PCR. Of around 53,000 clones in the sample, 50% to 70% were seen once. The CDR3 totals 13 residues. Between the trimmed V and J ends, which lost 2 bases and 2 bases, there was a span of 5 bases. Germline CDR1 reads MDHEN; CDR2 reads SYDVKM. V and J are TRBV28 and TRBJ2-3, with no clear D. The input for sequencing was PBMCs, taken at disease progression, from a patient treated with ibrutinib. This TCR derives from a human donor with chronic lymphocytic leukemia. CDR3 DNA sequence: TGTGCCAGCAGTTTACCAGTCACAGATACGCAGTATTTT. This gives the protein CASSLPVTDTQYF. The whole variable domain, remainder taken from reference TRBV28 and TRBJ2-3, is DVKVTQSSRYLVKRTGEKVFLECVQDMDHENMFWYRQDPGLGLRLIYFSYDVKMKEKGDIPEGYSVSREKKERFSLILESASTNQTSMYLCASSLPVTDTQYFGPGTRLTVL.